The source of this TCR beta chain is a study of CD8+ T cells in alopecia areata. The CDR3 runs 20 residues. With V trimmed by 7 bases and J by 2 bases, 23 bases remained unmatched. Samples from alopecia areata patients were lesional scalp punch biopsies and peripheral blood. It was from PBMCs that CD4+ and CD8+ T cells were sorted. Overall study findings and caveats: Lesional tissue from the scalp (especially in alopecia totalis/universalis) showed higher clonality than normal scalp. Against the mouse data, patients shared TCRs less clearly, possibly for HLA reasons.

Reverse transcription of extracted RNA yielded cDNA, which provided the sequencing template. The table came from immunoSEQ multiplex PCR; TCRdb's copy has only in-frame clones and leaves some out. The sample consists of 160,000 or so clones, under 60% of them appearing once. About this clone: The antigen is undetermined.

This clonotype originated in a human donor with alopecia areata. This rearrangement joins TRBV23-1 to TRBJ1-2; TRBD1 agrees at 9 bases. Being an ORF, TRBV23-1 has a function that is uncertain. The sample here was CD8+ T cells sorted from blood, taken at week 0. The CDR3 protein is CASISQPRPGTGTENYGYTF. The CDR3 DNA reads as TGCGCCAGCATTTCTCAACCTCGTCCCGGGACAGGGACGGAAAACTATGGCTACACCTTC.